These T cell receptor beta chains were read from a single sample in a study of T cell changes during pregnancy in multiple sclerosis. Assay used: immunoSEQ multiplex PCR; TCRdb lists only in-frame clones, some missing. The sample gives over 55,000 clones, 93% of which show up once; approximately 2% is in the top ten. Specimen: peripheral blood, collected after pregnancy. The receptors come from a female donor with multiple sclerosis, enrolled in a pregnancy study. CDR3s leave out the opening cysteine and the closing phenylalanine or tryptophan.

TRBV21-1	ASTIFRVTGELF
TRBV6-1	ASSDARGEVRGYT
TRBV27	ASSLLGLGNYGYT
TRBV7-9	ASSTGLAVYEQY
TRBV7-2	ASRLNGDTQY
TRBV27	ASSPGRISEQY
TRBV19	ASSQQGRNQPQH
TRBV28	ASVTQGLSNQPQH
TRBV11-2	ASSYPGESQPQH
TRBV14	ASSQKRRGILERETQY
TRBV6-5	ASSPSGSYNEQF
TRBV28	ASSHPPVREGEDEQY
TRBV7-6	ASRAMGGSEKLF
TRBV12-5	ASGLNRVTEAF
TRBV14	ASSQVEGADTEAF
TRBV6-6	ASSLLERRYEQY
TRBV4-3	ASSQDSTGTSYEQY
TRBV27	ASSPQDNEDEQY
TRBV2	ASSALASSYNEQF
TRBV4-3	ASSRSRAGGEETQY
TRBV9	ASSVAGEYYEQY
TRBV5-1	ASSLRRGGRATYEQY
TRBV28	ASSRTSGRTDTQY
TRBV6-6	ASSYTRPGEREKLF
TRBV6-4	ASSDSGGAGTDTQY
TRBV4-2	ASSQVTGANYGYT
TRBV27	ASSQTSGRARETQY
TRBV28	ASSSLGTQGREQY
TRBV19	ASSWGQGWGNQPQH
TRBV5-8	ASSLGAGGGEKLF
TRBV30	AWSVGSPGTEAF
TRBV28	ASSLHQGVDGYT
TRBV5-1	ASSYRTSGISGELF
TRBV5-4	ASSLGGREGREQY
TRBV28	ASSMPGQGADTQY
TRBV7-9	ASSASGSSYNEQF
TRBV5-6	ASRKRGSTYEQY
TRBV7-2	ASSLGQGTGYT
TRBV5-1	ASTTGTKYQETQY
TRBV5-1	ASSPPSALAGELF
TRBV25-1	ASSAYSVLSTEAF
TRBV9	ASSVGSGSGDTQY
TRBV7-6	ASSLVSGESVNTEAF
TRBV11-3	ASSLETSSYNEQF